This T cell receptor (beta chain) is drawn from a study of blood T cells in healthy people across ages. There are 16 residues in the CDR3. Total RNA extraction produced at least 5.5 micrograms (per sample) for the study. The second PCR ran roughly 6 to 11 cycles with a sample-barcoded 5' primer and J-beta primers. MiXCR was run by TCRdb on the 5' RACE reads, yielding one entry per CDR3 protein. The sample holds around 1,900,000 distinct CDR3 sequences, about 39% seen once. The chain uses TRBV21-1 and TRBJ2-7; the table's D call TRBD1 went unverified against the DNA. TRBV21-1 is recorded as a pseudogene. The sequence was collected from a human donor in good health. The specimen sequenced was blood. DNA for the CDR3: TGTGCCAGCAGCAAAGAGAGGACAGAGAACTCCTACGAGCAGTACTTC. Its protein product is CASSKERTENSYEQYF.